One sample yielded the 7 T cell receptor beta chains listed below, sequenced in a study of T cell responses to AZD1222 COVID-19 vaccine. Using immunoSEQ multiplex PCR, the repertoire was profiled, and TCRdb retains in-frame clones only, with some absent. The table shows 150,000 to 200,000 clones, with around 93% occurring only once. The specimen was peripheral blood, collected on day 0 of AZD1222 vaccination. The receptors were gathered from an adult in good health.

CDR3 sequence (DNA): TGTGCCAGCCAGGGGGAGAACGAAGCTTTCTTT. Its translation is CASQGENEAFF. J is TRBJ1-1 and V is TRBV6-5; 7 nucleotides align to TRBD1. After removal of 8 bases from V and 8 bases from J, the junction contained 5 bases not matched to a gene. This CDR3 is built from 11 residues. Germline values: CDR1 MNHEY, CDR2 SVGAGI.

The count of this clone is one. The gene calls are TRBV5-1 and TRBJ2-7, with D possibly TRBD2 on 6 matching bases. Deletions cut 0 bases from V and 3 bases from J, with 10 bases between. Germline CDR1 is SGHRS and CDR2 is YFSETQ. The CDR3 spans 14 residues. The CDR3 DNA reads as TGCGCCAGCAGCTTGGGCGGGGTCGACTACGAGCAGTACTTC. Translating gives CASSLGGVDYEQYF.

The CDR3 DNA follows: TGTGCCTGGATGAGGGGGGGCACTGAAGCTTTCTTT. Encoded protein: CAWMRGGTEAFF. The J gene is TRBJ1-1, the V gene TRBV30, with a weak D call TRBD1 (6 bases). V lost 4 bases to trimming and J lost 4 bases, with 10 bases between them. Germline assignment: CDR1 GTSNPN and CDR2 SVGIG (reference sequence). The CDR3 has 12 residues.

The chain carries TRBV25-1 and TRBJ2-2; a possible D gene is TRBD1 (6 bases). Between the trimmed V and J ends, which lost 8 bases and 3 bases, there was a span of 13 bases. Germline CDR1 and CDR2: MGHDK and SYGVNS. The CDR3 is made up of 14 amino acids. The DNA of the CDR3 is TGTGCCAGCCGAACAGGGCCGGACACCGGGGAGCTGTTTTTT. As protein: CASRTGPDTGELFF.

This clone has just a few counts. The chain links TRBV30 to TRBJ2-2; D gene unclear. The CDR3 is 14 amino acids. CDR1 and CDR2 (germline): GTSNPN, SVGIG (reference sequence). The V end was cut by 3 bases, the J end by 4 bases, with 12 bases between. In nucleotides, the CDR3 is TGTGCCTGGAGCCTCGTTGACCTCACCGGGGAGCTGTTTTTT. It codes for CAWSLVDLTGELFF.

The genes are TRBV19 and TRBJ2-2, with D possibly TRBD1 on 6 matching bases. Germline assignment: CDR1 LNHDA and CDR2 SQIVND (reference sequence). The CDR3 consists of 16 residues. V was trimmed by 6 bases and J by 1 base, leaving 15 bases between them. CDR3 in DNA: TGTGCCAGTAGACTCAACCCGGGACAGAACACCGGGGAGCTGTTTTTT. This translates into CASRLNPGQNTGELFF.

V and J are TRBV24-1 and TRBJ2-1; 16 bases map to TRBD2. Looked up from germline, CDR1 is KGHDR and CDR2 is SFDVKD. The CDR3 is 16 residues long. Trimming cost V 8 bases and J 4 bases; bases outside gene matches: 4. The DNA of the CDR3 is TGTGCCACCATGGGGACTAGCGGGAGGGGATACAATGAGCAGTTCTTC. This sequence encodes CATMGTSGRGYNEQFF.